The clone carrying this T cell receptor beta chain was seen once. Original processing notes: Quantification of nucleated cells was approximated via reference gene primer amplification. The method was immunoSEQ multiplex PCR; TCRdb's version includes in-frame clones alone and lacks a portion of them. V and J calls and clone size are those listed in that table; D and trimming were worked out from the DNA. The sample consists of 200,000 to 250,000 clones, 88% of them appearing once. Cohorts were determined from participant-reported clinical history. These data are taken from a study of blood T cell repertoires in COVID-19. Study in general: PBMCs, B-cell-depleted T cells, or T cells provided the cDNA or gDNA that made up the material.

The trim removed 1 base at V and 5 bases at J, leaving 9 bases unmatched. Per the germline V gene, CDR1 is SGHTA and CDR2 is FQGNSA. CDR3 size: 18 residues. The chain carries TRBV7-2 and TRBJ2-3, with 13 bases fitting TRBD2. This receptor was obtained from a woman aged 25 to 45 who had recovered from COVID-19. The sample taken for sequencing was PBMCs or T cells enriched from blood (not recorded which). In DNA, the CDR3 is TGTGCCAGCAGCTTAGGACTAGCGGGGGGCCCCAAGCGAGATACGCAGTATTTT. Translating it yields CASSLGLAGGPKRDTQYF.